Sequencing of this T cell receptor beta chain was carried out in a study of technical replicates of blood from several donors. Germline CDR1 SGDLS, CDR2 YYNGEE. The CDR3 sequence is 15 residues long. V was trimmed by 3 bases and J by 6 bases, leaving 19 bases between them. Some clones are missing from TCRdb's copy, which holds only in-frame ones; the method was immunoSEQ multiplex PCR. In the table there are over 75,000 clones, around 97% of which are singletons. This clonotype was obtained from a human donor in good health. This chain connects TRBV9 to TRBJ2-7; D may be TRBD1 (6 bases). Sample: T cells isolated from PBMCs. The CDR3 DNA reads TGTGCCAGCAGCGCCTCCGGGACCAGCAGGGGCGAGCAGTACTTC. It codes for CASSASGTSRGEQYF.